The 10 T cell receptor beta chains below come from one sample, sequenced in a study of T cell clones after liver transplantation. Profiling relied on immunoSEQ multiplex PCR, and the TCRdb table lists in-frame clones only, not all of them. The repertoire holds 85,000 to 130,000 clones, with roughly 80% as singletons. Sample: CD4+ T cells from blood, taken before liver transplant. The receptors come from a human donor who received a liver transplant.

The chain employs TRBV30 and TRBJ1-2; D not certain. Germline V lookup: CDR1 GTSNPN, CDR2 SVGIG (reference sequence). The ends were cut back, 7 bases at V and 1 base at J, with 10 bases in the middle. The CDR3 runs 12 residues. CDR3 nucleotides: TGTGCCTCGCCGGGGAGTAACTATGGCTACACCTTC. It translates to CASPGSNYGYTF.

The table lists this clone with a count of one. The chain couples TRBV7-8 to TRBJ2-7, with D possibly being TRBD1 (6 bases). Trimming took 1 base from V and 5 from J, leaving 18 bases between them. Germline CDR1 is SGHVS and CDR2 is FQNEAQ. The CDR3 contains 16 residues. Written as DNA, the CDR3 is TGTGCCAGCAGCTTAGTTCCGGACACAGGGTTCCACGAGCAGTACTTC. Its protein product is CASSLVPDTGFHEQYF.

V and J are TRBV6-6 and TRBJ1-2, with D perhaps matching TRBD1 (5 bases). Germline assignment: CDR1 MNHNY and CDR2 SVGAGI (reference sequence). The germline V and J ends were trimmed by 6 bases and 1 base, with 12 bases remaining between them. This CDR3 contains 14 residues. CDR3 amino acids: CASRGAAVNYGYTF. The CDR3 DNA follows: TGTGCCAGCAGAGGGGCAGCAGTTAACTATGGCTACACCTTC.

V and J are TRBV5-1 and TRBJ1-3, with D unresolved. Germline V gives CDR1 SGHRS, CDR2 YFSETQ. CDR3 length equals 16 residues. Trimming took 4 bases from V and 0 from J, leaving 14 bases between them. CDR3 region: CASSPSLGRSGNTIYF. Written as DNA, the CDR3 is TGCGCCAGCAGCCCCAGTCTCGGGCGCTCTGGAAACACCATATATTTT.

J is TRBJ2-3 and V is TRBV7-9; the match to TRBD2 covers 9 bases. This CDR3 region has 15 residues. CDR1 is SEHNR, CDR2 FQNEAQ, per germline (reference sequence). The junction had 8 bases not matched to a gene; V was cut back by 6 bases and J by 4 bases. This chain's CDR3 is CASRKRTSVADTQYF. The DNA of the CDR3 is TGTGCCAGCAGGAAACGGACTAGCGTTGCAGATACGCAGTATTTT.

The rearrangement joins TRBV4-2 to TRBJ2-5; the match to TRBD2 covers 13 bases. The J call may be incorrect, as the DNA end agrees better with TRBJ2-7. Germline V gene lookup returns CDR1 LGHNA and CDR2 YNFKEQ. This CDR3 is 19 amino acids long. CDR3 sequence (DNA): TGTGCCAGCAGCCGCAGACTAGCGGGGGGAACCAGGAGCTCCTACGAGCAGTACTTC. It encodes CASSRRLAGGTRSSYEQYF.

This clone has only a few counts. The chain has TRBV5-1 and TRBJ2-1, with 9 bases aligning to TRBD2. V shed 5 bases, J shed 6 bases, and the junction held 3 bases outside the gene matches. The CDR3 length is 13 residues. Per germline, CDR1 SGHRS and CDR2 YFSETQ. CDR3 in DNA: TGCGCCAGCAGGGCGGGGGGGACCAATGAGCAGTTCTTC. Protein sequence: CASRAGGTNEQFF.

This chain connects TRBV14 to TRBJ2-7; D perhaps matches TRBD2 (6 bases). The length of the CDR3 is 14 residues. Germline V lookup: CDR1 SGHDN, CDR2 FVKESK. Trimming cost V 0 bases and J 2 bases, with 8 bases left between them. CDR3 nucleotide sequence: TGTGCCAGCAGCCAAGATGCGGGGACCTACGAGCAGTACTTC. It specifies CASSQDAGTYEQYF.

The rearrangement uses TRBV5-1 and TRBJ2-1; 9 bases are a match to TRBD1. V was clipped by 4 bases and J by 8 bases; unmatched bases: 10. CDR1 and CDR2 (germline): SGHRS, YFSETQ. The length of the CDR3 is 15 residues. For the CDR3, the DNA is TGCGCCAGCAGCGCCGACAGGGGGTTGGTAGATGAGCAGTTCTTC. Translating it yields CASSADRGLVDEQFF.

This clone was seen a single time. The chain carries TRBV5-6 and TRBJ2-1; 12 bases match TRBD2. With 5 bases clipped from V and 6 bases from J, the junction kept 6 bases outside the gene matches. Germline lookup yields CDR1 SGHDT and CDR2 YYEEEE. The CDR3 has 15 residues. This CDR3 is CASSKMTSGSNEQFF. CDR3 nucleotides: TGTGCCAGCAGTAAGATGACTAGCGGGAGCAATGAGCAGTTCTTC. Together with reference TRBV5-6 and TRBJ2-1, the CDR3 gives the full variable domain: DAGVTQSPTHLIKTRGQQVTLRCSPKSGHDTVSWYQQALGQGPQFIFQYYEEEERQRGNFPDRFSGHQFPNYSSELNVNALLLGDSALYLCASSKMTSGSNEQFFGPGTRLTVL.